This T cell receptor (beta chain) derives from a study of technical replicates of blood from a few donors. The protocol was immunoSEQ multiplex PCR, while the TCRdb copy is restricted to in-frame clones and leaves out a portion. In the table there are 75,000 to 90,000 clones, roughly 94% of which are singletons. V lost 7 bases and J lost 5, with 17 bases in between. Germline CDR1 is SEHNR and CDR2 is FQNEAQ (reference sequence). This CDR3 contains 15 residues. What was sequenced was T cells isolated from PBMCs. This TCR came from a human donor in good health. The chain joins TRBV7-9 to TRBJ2-2; tentatively, D is TRBD2 (6 bases). CDR3 residues: CASTNSEGGTGELFF. The CDR3, as DNA: TGTGCCAGCACCAACTCGGAGGGCGGGACCGGGGAGCTGTTTTTT. Based on the CDR3 plus reference TRBV7-9 and TRBJ2-2, the full variable domain is DTGVSQNPRHKITKRGQNVTFRCDPISEHNRLYWYRQTLGQGPEFLTYFQNEAQLEKSRLLSDRFSAERPKGSFSTLEIQRTEQGDSAMYLCASTNSEGGTGELFFGEGSRLTVL.